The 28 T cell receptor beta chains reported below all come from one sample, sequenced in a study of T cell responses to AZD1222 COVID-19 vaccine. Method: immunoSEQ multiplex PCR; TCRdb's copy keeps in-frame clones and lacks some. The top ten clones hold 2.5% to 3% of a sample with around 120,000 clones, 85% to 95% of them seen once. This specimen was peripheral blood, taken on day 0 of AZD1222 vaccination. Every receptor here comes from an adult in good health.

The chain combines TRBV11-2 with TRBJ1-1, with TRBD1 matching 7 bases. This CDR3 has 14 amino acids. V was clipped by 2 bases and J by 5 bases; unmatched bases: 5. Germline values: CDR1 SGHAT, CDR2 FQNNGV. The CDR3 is CASSLQGGWTEAFF. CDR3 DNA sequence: TGTGCCAGCAGCTTACAGGGGGGGTGGACTGAAGCTTTCTTT.

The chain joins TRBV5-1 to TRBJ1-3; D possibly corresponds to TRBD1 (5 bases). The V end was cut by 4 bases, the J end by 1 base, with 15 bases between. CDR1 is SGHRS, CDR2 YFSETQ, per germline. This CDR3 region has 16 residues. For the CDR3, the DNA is TGCGCCAGCAGCCCGGGGGGAAGCTTGTCTGGAAACACCATATATTTT. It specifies CASSPGGSLSGNTIYF.

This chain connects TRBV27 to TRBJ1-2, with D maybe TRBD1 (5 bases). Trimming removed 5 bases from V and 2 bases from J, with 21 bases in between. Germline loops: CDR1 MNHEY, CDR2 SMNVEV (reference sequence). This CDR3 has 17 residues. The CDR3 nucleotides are TGTGCCAGCAGTGGGCGTCAGCGGCAGGGTCCAAACTATGGCTACACCTTC. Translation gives CASSGRQRQGPNYGYTF.

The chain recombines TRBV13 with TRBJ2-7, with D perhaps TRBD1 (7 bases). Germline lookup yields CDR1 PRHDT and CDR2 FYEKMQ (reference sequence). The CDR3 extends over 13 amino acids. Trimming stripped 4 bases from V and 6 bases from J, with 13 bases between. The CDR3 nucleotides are TGTGCCAGCAGCTCCCACAGGGGAGGCGAGCAGTACTTC. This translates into CASSSHRGGEQYF.

The CDR3 protein is CATSAQRTGSGGELFF. CDR3 bases: TGTGCCACCAGCGCTCAAAGGACAGGGAGTGGCGGGGAGCTGTTTTTT. The chain uses TRBV15 and TRBJ2-2; 8 bases align to TRBD1. Losses at the gene ends were 5 bases for V and 7 bases for J; bases not matched to a gene: 12. Germline loops: CDR1 LNHNV, CDR2 YYDKDF (reference sequence). The CDR3 loop spans 16 amino acids.

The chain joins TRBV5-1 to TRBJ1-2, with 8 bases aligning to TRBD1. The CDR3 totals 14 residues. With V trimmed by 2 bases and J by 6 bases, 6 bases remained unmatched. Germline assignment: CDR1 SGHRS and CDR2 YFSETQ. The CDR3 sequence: CASSLTRGRDGYTF. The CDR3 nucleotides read TGCGCCAGCAGCTTAACCAGGGGGCGGGATGGCTACACCTTC.

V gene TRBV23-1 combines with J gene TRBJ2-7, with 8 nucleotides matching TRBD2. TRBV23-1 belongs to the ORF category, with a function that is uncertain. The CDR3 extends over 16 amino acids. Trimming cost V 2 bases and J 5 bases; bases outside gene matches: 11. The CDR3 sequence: CASSQAGGPFEDEQYF. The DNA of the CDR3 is TGCGCCAGCAGTCAAGCGGGAGGACCCTTTGAGGACGAGCAGTACTTC.

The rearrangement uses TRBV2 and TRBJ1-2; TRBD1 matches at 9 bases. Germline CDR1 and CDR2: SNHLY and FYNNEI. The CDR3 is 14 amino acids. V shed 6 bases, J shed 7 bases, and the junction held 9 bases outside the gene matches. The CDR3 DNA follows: TGTGCCAGCAGGTCCCTACAGGGGGCAGGTGGCTACACCTTC. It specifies CASRSLQGAGGYTF. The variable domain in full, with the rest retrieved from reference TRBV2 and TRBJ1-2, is EPEVTQTPSHQVTQMGQEVILRCVPISNHLYFYWYRQILGQKVEFLVSFYNNEISEKSEIFDDQFSVERPDGSNFTLKIRSTKLEDSAMYFCASRSLQGAGGYTFGSGTRLTVV.

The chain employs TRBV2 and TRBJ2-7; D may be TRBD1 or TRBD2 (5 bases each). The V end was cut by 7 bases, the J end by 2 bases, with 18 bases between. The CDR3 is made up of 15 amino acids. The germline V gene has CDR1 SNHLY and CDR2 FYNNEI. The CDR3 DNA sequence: TGTGCCAGCACCTTTGGGCCAGGGAGTCCCTACGAGCAGTACTTC. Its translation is CASTFGPGSPYEQYF.

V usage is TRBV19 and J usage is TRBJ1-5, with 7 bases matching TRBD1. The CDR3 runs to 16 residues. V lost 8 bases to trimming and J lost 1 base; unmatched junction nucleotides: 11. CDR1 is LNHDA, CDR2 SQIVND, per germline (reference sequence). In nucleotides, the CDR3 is TGTGCCAGTTCTAGTTTCCTGACAGGGAGCAATCAGCCCCAGCATTTT. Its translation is CASSSFLTGSNQPQHF.

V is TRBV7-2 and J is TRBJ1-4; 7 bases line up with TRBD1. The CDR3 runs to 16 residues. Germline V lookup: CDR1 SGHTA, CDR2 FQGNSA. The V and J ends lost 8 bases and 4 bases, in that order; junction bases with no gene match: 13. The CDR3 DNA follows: TGTGCCAGCCTTCCCTTAGGGACAGTAGATAATGAAAAACTGTTTTTT. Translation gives CASLPLGTVDNEKLFF.

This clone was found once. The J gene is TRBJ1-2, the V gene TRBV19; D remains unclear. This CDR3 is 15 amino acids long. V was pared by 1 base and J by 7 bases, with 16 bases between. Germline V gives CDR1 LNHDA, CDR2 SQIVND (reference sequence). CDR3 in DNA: TGTGCCAGTAGTATAGGACTCCATACGAGCGGTGGCTACACCTTC. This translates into CASSIGLHTSGGYTF.

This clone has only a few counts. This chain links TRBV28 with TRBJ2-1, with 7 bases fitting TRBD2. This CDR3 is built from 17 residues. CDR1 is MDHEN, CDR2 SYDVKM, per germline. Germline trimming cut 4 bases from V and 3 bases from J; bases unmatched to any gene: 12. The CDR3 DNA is TGTGCCAGCAGTTCGGCTGTTCGGCGGGAGAACTACAATGAGCAGTTCTTC. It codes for CASSSAVRRENYNEQFF.

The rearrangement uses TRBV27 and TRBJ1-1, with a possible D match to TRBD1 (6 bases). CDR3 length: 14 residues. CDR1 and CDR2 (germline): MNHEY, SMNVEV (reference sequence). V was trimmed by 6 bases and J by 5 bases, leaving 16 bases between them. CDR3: CASRTGGGLTEAFF. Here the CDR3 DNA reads TGTGCCAGCAGGACAGGTGGGGGTCTGACTGAAGCTTTCTTT.

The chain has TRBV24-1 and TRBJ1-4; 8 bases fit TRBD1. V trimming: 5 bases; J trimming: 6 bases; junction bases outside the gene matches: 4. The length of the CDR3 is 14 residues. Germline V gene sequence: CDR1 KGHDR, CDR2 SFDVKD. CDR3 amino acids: CATSGGQDYEKLFF. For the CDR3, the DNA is TGTGCCACCAGTGGGGGACAGGATTATGAAAAACTGTTTTTT.

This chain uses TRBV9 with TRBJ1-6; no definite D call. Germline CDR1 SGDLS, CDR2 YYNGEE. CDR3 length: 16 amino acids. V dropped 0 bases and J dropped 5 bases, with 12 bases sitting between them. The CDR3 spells CASSVDPGANNSPLHF. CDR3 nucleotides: TGTGCCAGCAGCGTAGATCCAGGAGCTAATAATTCACCCCTCCACTTT.

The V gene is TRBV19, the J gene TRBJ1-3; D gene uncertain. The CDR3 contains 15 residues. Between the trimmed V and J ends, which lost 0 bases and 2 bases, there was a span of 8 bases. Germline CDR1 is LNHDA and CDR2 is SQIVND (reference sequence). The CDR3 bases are TGTGCCAGTAGTATAGATCCGGTCCCTGGAAACACCATATATTTT. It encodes CASSIDPVPGNTIYF.

CDR3 sequence: CASSQLSGSRYSNEQFF. The CDR3, as DNA: TGTGCCAGCAGCCAACTTAGCGGGAGTCGGTATAGCAATGAGCAGTTCTTC. The chain combines TRBV14 with TRBJ2-1; 9 bases line up with TRBD2. The CDR3 covers 17 residues. Per germline, CDR1 SGHDN and CDR2 FVKESK. The V gene end was trimmed by 2 bases and the J gene end by 6 bases; junction bases not matched to a gene: 11.

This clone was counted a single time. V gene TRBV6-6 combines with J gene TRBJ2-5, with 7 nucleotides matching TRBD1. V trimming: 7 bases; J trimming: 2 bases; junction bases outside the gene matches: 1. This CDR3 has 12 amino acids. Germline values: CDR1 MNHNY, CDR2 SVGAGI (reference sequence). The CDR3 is CASTTGQETQYF. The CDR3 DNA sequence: TGTGCCAGCACGACAGGGCAAGAGACCCAGTACTTC.

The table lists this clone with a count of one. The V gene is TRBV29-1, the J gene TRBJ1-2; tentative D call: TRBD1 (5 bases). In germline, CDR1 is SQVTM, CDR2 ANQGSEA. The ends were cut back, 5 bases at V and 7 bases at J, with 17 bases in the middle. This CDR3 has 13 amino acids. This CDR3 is CSVPGRGKVGYTF. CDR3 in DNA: TGCAGCGTTCCAGGAAGGGGCAAGGTTGGCTACACCTTC.

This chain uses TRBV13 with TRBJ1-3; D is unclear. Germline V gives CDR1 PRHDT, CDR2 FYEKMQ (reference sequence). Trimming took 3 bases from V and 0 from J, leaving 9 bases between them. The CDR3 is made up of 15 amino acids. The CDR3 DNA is TGTGCCAGCAGCTTGGGGAGGTACTCTGGAAACACCATATATTTT. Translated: CASSLGRYSGNTIYF.

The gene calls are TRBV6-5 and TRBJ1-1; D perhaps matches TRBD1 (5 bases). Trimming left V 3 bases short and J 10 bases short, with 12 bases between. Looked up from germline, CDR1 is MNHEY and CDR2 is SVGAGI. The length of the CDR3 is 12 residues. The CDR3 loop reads CASSYSGGTAFF. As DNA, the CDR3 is TGTGCCAGCAGTTATTCCGGAGGGACAGCTTTCTTT.

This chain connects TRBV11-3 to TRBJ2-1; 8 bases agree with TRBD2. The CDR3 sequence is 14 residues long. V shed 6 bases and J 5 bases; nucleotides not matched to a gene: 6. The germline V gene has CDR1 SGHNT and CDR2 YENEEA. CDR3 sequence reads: CASSDELADNEQFF. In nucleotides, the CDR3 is TGTGCCAGCAGTGATGAACTAGCGGACAATGAGCAGTTCTTC.

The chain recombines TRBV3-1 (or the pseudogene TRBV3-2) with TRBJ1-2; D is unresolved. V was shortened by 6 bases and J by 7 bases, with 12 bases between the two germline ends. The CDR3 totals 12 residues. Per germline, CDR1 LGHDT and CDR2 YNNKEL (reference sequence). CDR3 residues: CASRTDSGGYTF. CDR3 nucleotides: TGTGCCAGCAGGACGGATTCGGGTGGCTACACCTTC.

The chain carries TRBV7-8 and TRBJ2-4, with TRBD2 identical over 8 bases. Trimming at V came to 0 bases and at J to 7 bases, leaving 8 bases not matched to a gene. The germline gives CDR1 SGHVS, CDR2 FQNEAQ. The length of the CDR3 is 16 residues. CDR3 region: CASSLAGPGLDNIQYF. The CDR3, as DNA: TGTGCCAGCAGCTTAGCTGGACCGGGACTAGACAACATTCAGTACTTC.

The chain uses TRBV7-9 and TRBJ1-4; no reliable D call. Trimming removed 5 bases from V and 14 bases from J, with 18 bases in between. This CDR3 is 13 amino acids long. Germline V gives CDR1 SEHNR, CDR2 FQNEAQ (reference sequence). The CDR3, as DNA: TGTGCCAGCAGCATAGGTTCTTTATTTAACCTGTTTTTT. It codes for CASSIGSLFNLFF.

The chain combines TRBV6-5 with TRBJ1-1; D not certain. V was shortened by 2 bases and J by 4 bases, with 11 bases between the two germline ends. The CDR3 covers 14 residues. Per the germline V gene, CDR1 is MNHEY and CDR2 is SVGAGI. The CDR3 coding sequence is TGTGCCAGCAGTTACCGACTTGGAATCACTGAAGCTTTCTTT. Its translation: CASSYRLGITEAFF.

As DNA, the CDR3 is TGTGCCAGCAGTTTCTGGGCTGGGGTTGAGAGCAATCAGCCCCAGCATTTT. This codes for CASSFWAGVESNQPQHF. The chain uses TRBV28 and TRBJ1-5; no clear D gene. The CDR3 sequence is 17 residues long. V lost 3 bases, J lost 1 base, and 16 bases lay in between. The germline V gene encodes CDR1 MDHEN and CDR2 SYDVKM.